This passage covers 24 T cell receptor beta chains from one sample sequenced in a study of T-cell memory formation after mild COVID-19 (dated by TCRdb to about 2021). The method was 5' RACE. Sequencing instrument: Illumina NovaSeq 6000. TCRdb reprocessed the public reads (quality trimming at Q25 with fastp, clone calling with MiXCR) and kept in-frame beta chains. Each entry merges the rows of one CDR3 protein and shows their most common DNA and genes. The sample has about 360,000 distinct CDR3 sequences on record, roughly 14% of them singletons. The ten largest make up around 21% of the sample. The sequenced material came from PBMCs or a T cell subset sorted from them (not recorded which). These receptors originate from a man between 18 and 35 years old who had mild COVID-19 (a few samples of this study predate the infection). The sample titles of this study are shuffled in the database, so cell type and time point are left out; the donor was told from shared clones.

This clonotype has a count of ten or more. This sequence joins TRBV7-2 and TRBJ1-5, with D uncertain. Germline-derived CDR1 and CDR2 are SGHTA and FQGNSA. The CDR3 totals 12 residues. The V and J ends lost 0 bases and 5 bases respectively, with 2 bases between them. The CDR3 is CASSLADQPQHF. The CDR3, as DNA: TGTGCCAGCAGCTTAGCGGATCAGCCCCAGCATTTT.

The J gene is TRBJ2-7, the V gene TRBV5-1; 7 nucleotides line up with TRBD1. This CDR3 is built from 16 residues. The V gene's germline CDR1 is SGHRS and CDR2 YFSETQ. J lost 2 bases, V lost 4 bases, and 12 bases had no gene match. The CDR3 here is CASSTGVGIGAYEQYF. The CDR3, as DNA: TGCGCCAGCAGCACAGGGGTTGGAATTGGAGCCTACGAGCAGTACTTC. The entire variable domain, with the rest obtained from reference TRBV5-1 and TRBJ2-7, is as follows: KAGVTQTPRYLIKTRGQQVTLSCSPISGHRSVSWYQQTPGQGLQFLFEYFSETQRNKGNFPGRFSGRQFSNSRSEMNVSTLELGDSALYLCASSTGVGIGAYEQYFGPGTRLTVT.

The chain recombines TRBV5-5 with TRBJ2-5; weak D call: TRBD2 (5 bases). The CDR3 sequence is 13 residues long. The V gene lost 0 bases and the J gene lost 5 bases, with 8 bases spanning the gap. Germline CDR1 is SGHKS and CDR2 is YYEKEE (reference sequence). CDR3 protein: CASSLGETETQYF. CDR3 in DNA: TGTGCCAGCAGCTTGGGGGAGACGGAGACCCAGTACTTC.

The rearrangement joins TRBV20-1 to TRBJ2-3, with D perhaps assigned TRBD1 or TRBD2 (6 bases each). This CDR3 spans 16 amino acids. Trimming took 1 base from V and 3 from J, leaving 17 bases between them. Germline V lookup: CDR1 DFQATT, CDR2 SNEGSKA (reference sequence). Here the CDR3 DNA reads TGCAGTGCTAGAGGGGGGCGGGGCGCCAGTACAGATACGCAGTATTTT. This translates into CSARGGRGASTDTQYF.

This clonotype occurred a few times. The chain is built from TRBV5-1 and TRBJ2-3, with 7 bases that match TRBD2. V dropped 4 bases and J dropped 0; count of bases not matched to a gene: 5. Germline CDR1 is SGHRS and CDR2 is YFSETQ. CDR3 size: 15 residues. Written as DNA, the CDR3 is TGCGCCAGCAGCCAAGCGGGGTATAGCACAGATACGCAGTATTTT. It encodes CASSQAGYSTDTQYF.

Here the CDR3 DNA reads TGTGCCAGCAGTGCGAGACAGGGGGCTACTGAAGCTTTCTTT. It is translated as CASSARQGATEAFF. The chain has TRBV25-1 and TRBJ1-1; 10 bases align to TRBD1. Germline trimming cut 4 bases from V and 5 bases from J; bases unmatched to any gene: 4. Germline V gene lookup returns CDR1 MGHDK and CDR2 SYGVNS. This CDR3 comprises 14 residues. Complete variable domain (other parts from reference TRBV25-1 and TRBJ1-1): EADIYQTPRYLVIGTGKKITLECSQTMGHDKMYWYQQDPGMELHLIHYSYGVNSTEKGDLSSESTVSRIRTEHFPLTLESARPSHTSQYLCASSARQGATEAFFGQGTRLTVV.

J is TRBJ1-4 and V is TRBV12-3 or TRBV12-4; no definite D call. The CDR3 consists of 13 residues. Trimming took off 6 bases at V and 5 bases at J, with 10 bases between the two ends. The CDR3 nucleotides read TGTGCCAGCAGGGTGGGAGGGAATGAAAAACTGTTTTTT. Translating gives CASRVGGNEKLFF.

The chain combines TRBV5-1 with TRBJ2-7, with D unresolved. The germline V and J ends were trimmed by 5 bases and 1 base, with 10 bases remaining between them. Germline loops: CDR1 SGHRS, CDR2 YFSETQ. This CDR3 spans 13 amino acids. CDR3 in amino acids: CASRADSSYEQYV. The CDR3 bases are TGCGCCAGCAGGGCCGACTCTTCCTACGAGCAGTACGTC.

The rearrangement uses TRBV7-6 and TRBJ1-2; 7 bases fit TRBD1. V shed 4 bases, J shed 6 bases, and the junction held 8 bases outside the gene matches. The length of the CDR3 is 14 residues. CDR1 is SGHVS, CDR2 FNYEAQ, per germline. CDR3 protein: CASSSPGRGDGYTF. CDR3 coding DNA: TGTGCCAGCAGCTCCCCCGGCAGGGGGGATGGCTACACCTTC.

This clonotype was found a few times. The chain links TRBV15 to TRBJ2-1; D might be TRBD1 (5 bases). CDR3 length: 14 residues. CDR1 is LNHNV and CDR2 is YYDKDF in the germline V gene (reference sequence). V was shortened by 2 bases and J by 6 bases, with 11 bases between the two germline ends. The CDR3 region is CATSRRQRSNEQFF. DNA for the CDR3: TGTGCCACCAGCAGAAGACAGCGTTCCAATGAGCAGTTCTTC.

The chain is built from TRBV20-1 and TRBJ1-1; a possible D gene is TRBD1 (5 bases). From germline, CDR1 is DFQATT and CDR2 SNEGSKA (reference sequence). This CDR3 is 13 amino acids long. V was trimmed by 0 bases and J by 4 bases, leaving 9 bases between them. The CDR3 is CSAREQALTEAFF. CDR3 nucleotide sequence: TGCAGTGCTAGAGAACAGGCCCTCACTGAAGCTTTCTTT.

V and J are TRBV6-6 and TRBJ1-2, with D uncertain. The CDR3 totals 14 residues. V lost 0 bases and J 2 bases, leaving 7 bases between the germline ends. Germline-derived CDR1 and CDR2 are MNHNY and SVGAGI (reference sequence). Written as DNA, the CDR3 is TGTGCCAGCAGTTACTCGGATCCCAACTATGGCTACACCTTC. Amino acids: CASSYSDPNYGYTF.

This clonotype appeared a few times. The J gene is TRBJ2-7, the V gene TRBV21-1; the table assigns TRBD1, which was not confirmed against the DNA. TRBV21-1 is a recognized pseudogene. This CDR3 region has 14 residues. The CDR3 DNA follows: TGTGCCAGCAGCAAACTAGGGGTCGGGCACGAGCAGTACTTC. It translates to CASSKLGVGHEQYF.

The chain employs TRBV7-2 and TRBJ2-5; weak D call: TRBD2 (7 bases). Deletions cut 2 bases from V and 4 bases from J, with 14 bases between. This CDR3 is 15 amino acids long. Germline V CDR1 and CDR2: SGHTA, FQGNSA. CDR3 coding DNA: TGTGCCAGCAGCTTATTGGGGGGGGGCCGAGAGACCCAGTACTTC. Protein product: CASSLLGGGRETQYF.

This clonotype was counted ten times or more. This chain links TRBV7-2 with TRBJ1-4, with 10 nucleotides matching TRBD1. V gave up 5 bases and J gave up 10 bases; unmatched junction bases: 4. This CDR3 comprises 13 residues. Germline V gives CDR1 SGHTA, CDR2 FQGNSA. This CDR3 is CASSPGQGGKLFF. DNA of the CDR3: TGTGCCAGCAGCCCAGGACAGGGGGGAAAACTGTTTTTT.

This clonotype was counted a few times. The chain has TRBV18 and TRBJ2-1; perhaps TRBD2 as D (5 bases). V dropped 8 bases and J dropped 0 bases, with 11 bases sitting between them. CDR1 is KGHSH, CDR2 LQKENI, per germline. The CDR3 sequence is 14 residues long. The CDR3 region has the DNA TGTGCCAGCCTCCGGGGTAGCTCCTACAATGAGCAGTTCTTC. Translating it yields CASLRGSSYNEQFF.

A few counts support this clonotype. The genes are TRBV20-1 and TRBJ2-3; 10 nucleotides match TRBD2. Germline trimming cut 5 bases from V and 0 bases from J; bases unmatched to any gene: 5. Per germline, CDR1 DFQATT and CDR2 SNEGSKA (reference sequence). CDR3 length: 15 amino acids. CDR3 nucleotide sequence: TGCAGTGCTCTCCAAGCGGGGGGGAGCACAGATACGCAGTATTTT. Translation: CSALQAGGSTDTQYF.

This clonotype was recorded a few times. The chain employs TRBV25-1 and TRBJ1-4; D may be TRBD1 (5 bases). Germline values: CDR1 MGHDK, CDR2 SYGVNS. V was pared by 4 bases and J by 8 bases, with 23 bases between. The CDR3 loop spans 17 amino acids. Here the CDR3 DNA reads TGTGCCAGCAGTGGGGCCCCGCCGGGGCAGGGAGGCGAAAAACTGTTTTTT. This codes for CASSGAPPGQGGEKLFF.

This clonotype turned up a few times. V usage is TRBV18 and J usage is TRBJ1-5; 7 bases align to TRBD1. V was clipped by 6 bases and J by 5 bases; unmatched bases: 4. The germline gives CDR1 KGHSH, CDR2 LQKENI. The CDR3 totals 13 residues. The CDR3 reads CASSPGTDQPQHF. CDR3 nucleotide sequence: TGTGCCAGCTCTCCCGGGACAGATCAGCCCCAGCATTTT.

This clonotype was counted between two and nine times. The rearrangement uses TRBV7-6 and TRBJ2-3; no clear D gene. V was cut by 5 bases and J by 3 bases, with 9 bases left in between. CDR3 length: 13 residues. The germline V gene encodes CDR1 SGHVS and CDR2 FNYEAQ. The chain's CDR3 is CASSRLQTDTQYF. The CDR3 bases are TGTGCCAGCAGCAGACTTCAGACAGATACGCAGTATTTT.

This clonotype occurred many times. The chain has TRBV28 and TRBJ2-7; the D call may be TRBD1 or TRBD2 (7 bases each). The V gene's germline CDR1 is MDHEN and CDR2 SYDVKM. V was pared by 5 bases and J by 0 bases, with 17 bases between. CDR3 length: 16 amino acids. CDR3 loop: CASSPGGGDGSYEQYV. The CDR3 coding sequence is TGTGCCAGCAGTCCAGGGGGGGGGGACGGCTCCTACGAGCAGTACGTC.

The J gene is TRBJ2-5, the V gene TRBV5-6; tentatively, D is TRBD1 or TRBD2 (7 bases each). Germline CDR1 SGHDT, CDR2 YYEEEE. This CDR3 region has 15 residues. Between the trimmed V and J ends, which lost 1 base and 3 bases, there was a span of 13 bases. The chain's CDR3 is CASSLSGTAKETQYF. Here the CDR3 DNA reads TGTGCCAGCAGCTTGAGCGGGACAGCGAAAGAGACCCAGTACTTC.

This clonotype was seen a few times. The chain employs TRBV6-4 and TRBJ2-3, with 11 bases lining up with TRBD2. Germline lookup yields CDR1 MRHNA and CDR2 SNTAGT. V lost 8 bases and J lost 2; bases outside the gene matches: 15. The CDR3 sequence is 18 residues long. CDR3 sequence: CASSPRPGLAGSTDTQYF. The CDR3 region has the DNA TGTGCCAGCTCTCCCCGACCCGGACTAGCGGGCTCCACAGATACGCAGTATTTT.

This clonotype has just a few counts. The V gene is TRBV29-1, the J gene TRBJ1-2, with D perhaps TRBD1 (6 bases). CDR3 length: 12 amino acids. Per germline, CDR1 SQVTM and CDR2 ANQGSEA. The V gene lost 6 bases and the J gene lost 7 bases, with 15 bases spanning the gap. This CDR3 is CSVHTGTSGYTF. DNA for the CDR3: TGCAGCGTCCATACAGGGACGTCTGGCTACACCTTC.